This T cell receptor (beta chain) derives from a study of shared clonotypes between healthy human individuals. Trimming stripped 2 bases from V and 8 bases from J, with 6 bases between. There are 12 residues in the CDR3. CDR1 and CDR2 (germline): MGHRA, YSYEKL. Libraries were prepared by immunoSEQ multiplex PCR; TCRdb keeps only in-frame clonotypes and omits some of them. The table has 95,000 to 120,000 clones, around 65% seen once. Sequencing used memory CD8+ T cells sorted from blood. As for subset: CD45RO+ cells pooled with CCR7-negative TemRA cells. The chain employs TRBV4-1 and TRBJ1-4; no clear D gene. This sequence was found in a woman aged 25 to 39 in good health. The CDR3 DNA follows: TGCGCCAGCAGCCAACTCGGGGAAAAACTGTTTTTT. Translation: CASSQLGEKLFF.